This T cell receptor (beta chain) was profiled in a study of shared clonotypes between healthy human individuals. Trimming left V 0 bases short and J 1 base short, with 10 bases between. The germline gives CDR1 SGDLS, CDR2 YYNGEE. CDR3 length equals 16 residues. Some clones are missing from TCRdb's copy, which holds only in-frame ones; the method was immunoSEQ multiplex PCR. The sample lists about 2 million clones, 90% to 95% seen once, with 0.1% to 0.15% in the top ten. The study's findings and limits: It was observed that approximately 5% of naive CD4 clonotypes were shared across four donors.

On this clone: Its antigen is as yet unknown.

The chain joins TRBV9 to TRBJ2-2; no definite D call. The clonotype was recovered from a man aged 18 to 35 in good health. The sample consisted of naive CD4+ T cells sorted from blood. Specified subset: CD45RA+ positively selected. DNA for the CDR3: TGTGCCAGCAGCGTAGTCTCGGGCGGGAACACCGGGGAGCTGTTTTTT. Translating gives CASSVVSGGNTGELFF.